These 12 T cell receptor beta chains came from one sample sequenced in a study of T cell responses to AZD1222 COVID-19 vaccine. Sequencing was performed with immunoSEQ multiplex PCR; in TCRdb, only in-frame clones are kept and a portion is missing. The sample includes fewer than 70,000 clones, 80% to 90% seen only once; the top ten take approximately 4.9%. This specimen was peripheral blood, taken on day 0 of AZD1222 vaccination. These receptors were collected from an adult in good health.

The V gene is TRBV11-2, the J gene TRBJ1-6, with 10 bases aligning to TRBD1. The CDR3 has 18 residues. Per the germline V gene, CDR1 is SGHAT and CDR2 is FQNNGV. The V and J ends lost 5 bases and 0 bases, in that order; junction bases with no gene match: 7. The CDR3: CASSVRDRGSSYNSPLHF. Written as DNA, the CDR3 is TGTGCCAGCAGCGTCCGGGACAGGGGAAGCTCCTATAATTCACCCCTCCACTTT. Full variable domain (rest looked up from reference TRBV11-2 and TRBJ1-6): EAGVAQSPRYKIIEKRQSVAFWCNPISGHATLYWYQQILGQGPKLLIQFQNNGVVDDSQLPKDRFSAERLKGVDSTLKIQPAKLEDSAVYLCASSVRDRGSSYNSPLHFGNGTRLTVT.

J is TRBJ1-2 and V is TRBV5-4; D gene unclear. The CDR3 runs 15 residues. The germline gives CDR1 SGHNT, CDR2 YYREEE (reference sequence). V was pared by 0 bases and J by 2 bases, with 11 bases between. CDR3 DNA: TGTGCCAGCAGCTTGGGGGGTGGCCAAAACTATGGCTACACCTTC. Its translation: CASSLGGGQNYGYTF.

The V gene is TRBV5-6, the J gene TRBJ1-3; 8 bases agree with TRBD1. The CDR3 consists of 16 residues. The V gene end was trimmed by 2 bases and the J gene end by 0 bases; junction bases not matched to a gene: 4. The V gene's germline CDR1 is SGHDT and CDR2 YYEEEE. CDR3 coding DNA: TGTGCCAGCAGCTTCTGGGACAGGAGCTCTGGAAACACCATATATTTT. Amino acid sequence: CASSFWDRSSGNTIYF.

The rearrangement uses TRBV3-1 (or the pseudogene TRBV3-2) and TRBJ2-2, with 11 bases identical to TRBD2. V was pared by 2 bases and J by 6 bases, with 8 bases of the junction left unmatched. Per germline, CDR1 LGHDT and CDR2 YNNKEL (reference sequence). The CDR3 has 17 residues. CDR3 in amino acids: CASSQLAGGAGPGELFF. The CDR3 DNA follows: TGTGCCAGCAGCCAACTAGCGGGGGGCGCGGGGCCCGGGGAGCTGTTTTTT.

This chain links TRBV3-1 (or the pseudogene TRBV3-2) with TRBJ2-1; 11 bases agree with TRBD1. CDR3 length: 15 amino acids. Germline V gene lookup returns CDR1 LGHDT and CDR2 YNNKEL (reference sequence). J was trimmed by 8 bases and V by 2 bases; bases with no gene match: 5. CDR3 amino acids: CASSQPGQGVDEQFF. The CDR3 nucleotides read TGTGCCAGCAGCCAACCGGGACAGGGGGTGGATGAGCAGTTCTTC.

This sequence joins TRBV20-1 and TRBJ2-5; 9 bases align to TRBD2. Germline CDR1 is DFQATT and CDR2 is SNEGSKA (reference sequence). V lost 4 bases, J lost 5 bases, and 11 bases stayed unmatched. CDR3 length equals 15 residues. In DNA, the CDR3 is TGCAGTGCTAATGATGCGGGGGGGCCGAGTGAGACCCAGTACTTC. Translating it yields CSANDAGGPSETQYF.

This chain joins TRBV7-2 and TRBJ2-2; 9 positions match TRBD1. Germline V gene lookup returns CDR1 SGHTA and CDR2 FQGNSA. J was trimmed by 4 bases and V by 4 bases; bases with no gene match: 4. This CDR3 is 15 amino acids long. CDR3 bases: TGTGCCAGCAGCTCACAGGGGGCTGGCACCGGGGAGCTGTTTTTT. This translates into CASSSQGAGTGELFF.

This rearrangement joins TRBV9 to TRBJ2-2; tentatively, D is TRBD1 (6 bases). This CDR3 is 14 amino acids long. Per germline, CDR1 SGDLS and CDR2 YYNGEE. V gave up 3 bases and J gave up 6 bases, with 12 bases separating them. The CDR3 DNA reads as TGTGCCAGCAGCGCAAGACAGGAATCCGGGGAGCTGTTTTTT. This encodes CASSARQESGELFF.

This clone was picked up one time. The chain recombines TRBV3-1 (or the pseudogene TRBV3-2) with TRBJ2-2; no clear D gene. Germline assignment: CDR1 LGHDT and CDR2 YNNKEL (reference sequence). The ends were cut back, 6 bases at V and 1 base at J, with 0 bases in the middle. This CDR3 is built from 11 residues. The CDR3 loop reads CASRNTGELFF. The CDR3 nucleotides are TGTGCCAGCAGGAACACCGGGGAGCTGTTTTTT.

The rearrangement uses TRBV15 and TRBJ2-1; either TRBD1 or TRBD2 may fit D (5 bases each). This CDR3 region has 16 residues. Germline V CDR1 and CDR2: LNHNV, YYDKDF (reference sequence). V lost 5 bases and J 5 bases, leaving 19 bases between the germline ends. The CDR3 loop reads CATSDRYGLANNEQFF. CDR3 DNA sequence: TGTGCCACCAGCGACAGATATGGGCTAGCCAACAATGAGCAGTTCTTC.

The rearrangement joins TRBV7-9 to TRBJ2-3; either TRBD1 or TRBD2 may supply D (5 bases each). The germline V gene has CDR1 SEHNR and CDR2 FQNEAQ (reference sequence). This CDR3 has 15 residues. With 6 bases removed from V and 2 bases from J, the gap between germline ends came to 15 bases. The DNA for the CDR3 is TGTGCCAGCAGGTGGGACGGCGGATTCACAGATACGCAGTATTTT. Protein: CASRWDGGFTDTQYF.

The V and J genes are TRBV29-1 and TRBJ1-2, with 8 bases lining up with TRBD1. With V trimmed by 3 bases and J by 5 bases, 8 bases remained unmatched. Germline assignment: CDR1 SQVTM and CDR2 ANQGSEA. This CDR3 is built from 14 residues. The CDR3 sequence is CSVESAGGAYGYTF. CDR3 DNA sequence: TGCAGCGTTGAGTCGGCAGGGGGCGCATATGGCTACACCTTC. The full variable domain, completed using reference TRBV29-1 and TRBJ1-2, is SAVISQKPSRDICQRGTSLTIQCQVDSQVTMMFWYRQQPGQSLTLIATANQGSEATYESGFVIDKFPISRPNLTFSTLTVSNMSPEDSSIYLCSVESAGGAYGYTFGSGTRLTVV.